A selection of T cell receptor beta chains follows, all from one sample in a study of sequential checkpoint blockade in melanoma. The data were produced by immunoSEQ multiplex PCR, yet TCRdb's version contains in-frame clones alone and is incomplete. The table lists under 20,000 clones, roughly 74% of them singletons. The source was CD8+ T cells sorted from blood (inferred from file names), collected from a patient given nivolumab and ipilimumab in sequence. These TCRs come from a human donor with melanoma. The CDR3 runs from the conserved cysteine through the conserved F or W. A D gene is named only where the DNA matches it firmly. Clone size, where shown, is once, few, many, or a class for clones that have expanded.

v_gene,abundance,j_gene,d_gene,CDR3nt,CDR3aa
TRBV10-3,once,TRBJ2-7,.,TGTGCCATCCAAACTTCGAGCGTAGTCTCCTACGAGCAGTACTTC,CAIQTSSVVSYEQYF
TRBV6-4,.,TRBJ1-1,.,TGTGCCAGCAGTGACTCCGCGGGGACGAACACTGAAGCTTTCTTT,CASSDSAGTNTEAFF
TRBV4-3,.,TRBJ2-1,.,TGCGCCAGCAGCCAAGATAGTATGACTACGACCAATGAGCAGTTCTTC,CASSQDSMTTTNEQFF
TRBV27,.,TRBJ1-1,.,TGTGCCAGCCTTTTCCTAGCAGGGGCAAGCACTGAAGCTTTCTTT,CASLFLAGASTEAFF
TRBV27,once,TRBJ1-1,.,TGTGCCAGCAGTTCGACAGTTACTGAAGCTTTCTTT,CASSSTVTEAFF
TRBV4-2,.,TRBJ2-3,TRBD2,TGTGCCAGCAGCGCTCAGAATAGCGGGGGAGGAGATACGCAGTATTTT,CASSAQNSGGGDTQYF
TRBV27,.,TRBJ1-6,.,TGTGCCAGCAGTTTAGGGGCCTCCTATAATTCACCCCTCCACTTT,CASSLGASYNSPLHF
TRBV6-4,.,TRBJ2-2,.,TGTGCCAGCAGTGACTCTGATACTAACACCGGGGAGCTGTTTTTT,CASSDSDTNTGELFF
TRBV6-5,.,TRBJ2-1,TRBD1,TGTGCCAGCTCACAGGGACAGGGGGACTGGATTGAGCAGTTCTTC,CASSQGQGDWIEQFF
TRBV7-6,.,TRBJ1-2,.,TGTGCCAGCAGCTTATATACAGCAGAAAAAGGGGATGGCTACACCTTC,CASSLYTAEKGDGYTF
TRBV4-3,.,TRBJ2-3,TRBD2,TGCGCCAGCAGCCAAGAAGCTGTAGGACTAGTTAGCACAGATACGCAGTATTTT,CASSQEAVGLVSTDTQYF
TRBV7-9,.,TRBJ2-7,TRBD1,TGTGCCAGCATGAAGGGGACAGGGTTAACCTACGAGCAGTACTTC,CASMKGTGLTYEQYF
TRBV7-9,.,TRBJ2-1,.,TGTGCCAGCAGCTTAGAATCAAACTACAATGAGCAGTTCTTC,CASSLESNYNEQFF
TRBV10-3,.,TRBJ2-7,.,TGTGCCATCAATTGGGCGATCGACGGTACCTACGAGCAGTACTTC,CAINWAIDGTYEQYF